This T cell receptor beta chain was profiled in a study of cytomegalovirus exposure and HLA in healthy donors. Clones were sequenced by immunoSEQ multiplex PCR, and TCRdb holds only the in-frame ones, with some missing. The table lists 280,000 or so clones, approximately 90% of them singletons. Germline assignment: CDR1 SQVTM and CDR2 ANQGSEA. This CDR3 spans 11 amino acids. V dropped 4 bases and J dropped 3 bases, with 7 bases sitting between them. The TCR sequence derives from a woman between 18 and 29 years old in good health and CMV-seronegative. The V and J genes are TRBV29-1 and TRBJ2-7; unclear D gene. The specimen sequenced was PBMCs. The CDR3 loop reads CSVAFSYEQYF. CDR3 bases: TGCAGCGTTGCCTTCAGCTACGAGCAGTACTTC.